The rows below give T cell receptor beta chains drawn from one sample of a study of CD8+ T cells in alopecia areata. The table came from immunoSEQ multiplex PCR; TCRdb's copy has only in-frame clones and leaves some out. The sample records around 300,000 clones, about three fifths being singletons. Specimen: CD4+ T cells sorted from blood, collected at week 52, from a patient treated with tofacitinib. These receptors all come from a human donor with alopecia areata. Both conserved end residues are part of each CDR3. Fields, in order: J gene, D gene, V gene, clone size, CDR3 protein, CDR3 DNA. The D gene is left open where the match is weak. Where a row states a size, it is once, few, many or the class of an expanded clone; other rows omit it.

J gene: TRBJ2-2; D gene: -; V gene: TRBV6-6; clone size: -; CDR3 protein: CASSYSTRTTGELFF; CDR3 DNA: TGTGCCAGCAGTTACTCGACCAGAACCACCGGGGAGCTGTTTTTT
J gene: TRBJ2-5; D gene: TRBD2; V gene: TRBV29-1; clone size: -; CDR3 protein: CSVEYEAGRGETQYF; CDR3 DNA: TGCAGCGTTGAGTATGAAGCGGGACGGGGTGAGACCCAGTACTTC
J gene: TRBJ2-4; D gene: TRBD1; V gene: TRBV10-3; clone size: -; CDR3 protein: CAISETGTGEGKNIQYF; CDR3 DNA: TGTGCCATCAGTGAGACCGGGACAGGGGAGGGCAAAAACATTCAGTACTTC
J gene: TRBJ1-2; D gene: -; V gene: TRBV29-1; clone size: -; CDR3 protein: CSVREEDFYGYTF; CDR3 DNA: TGCAGCGTCCGTGAAGAGGACTTCTATGGCTACACCTTC
J gene: TRBJ2-7; D gene: -; V gene: TRBV29-1; clone size: -; CDR3 protein: CSVEGGWGSPYEQYF; CDR3 DNA: TGCAGCGTTGAAGGCGGCTGGGGCTCTCCCTACGAGCAGTACTTC
J gene: TRBJ2-1; D gene: -; V gene: TRBV29-1; clone size: -; CDR3 protein: CSAPGGNEQFF; CDR3 DNA: TGCAGCGCCCCGGGCGGAAATGAGCAGTTCTTC
J gene: TRBJ2-5; D gene: TRBD1; V gene: TRBV11-1; clone size: -; CDR3 protein: CASSLRDRIQETQYF; CDR3 DNA: TGTGCCAGCAGCCTCCGGGACAGGATCCAAGAGACCCAGTACTTC
J gene: TRBJ2-7; D gene: TRBD2; V gene: TRBV9; clone size: few; CDR3 protein: CASSRGGVDEQYF; CDR3 DNA: TGTGCCAGCTCCCGGGGGGGCGTCGACGAGCAGTACTTC
J gene: TRBJ1-2; D gene: -; V gene: TRBV29-1; clone size: -; CDR3 protein: CSVRSGDYGYTF; CDR3 DNA: TGCAGCGTTCGGTCGGGGGACTATGGCTACACCTTC
J gene: TRBJ2-7; D gene: -; V gene: TRBV27; clone size: -; CDR3 protein: CASSLKVGPYEQYF; CDR3 DNA: TGTGCCAGCAGTTTAAAGGTTGGCCCCTACGAGCAGTACTTC
J gene: TRBJ1-5; D gene: -; V gene: TRBV6-5; clone size: -; CDR3 protein: CASSYSPGNQPQHF; CDR3 DNA: TGTGCCAGCAGTTACTCGCCGGGCAATCAGCCCCAGCATTTT
J gene: TRBJ1-2; D gene: -; V gene: TRBV4-3; clone size: -; CDR3 protein: CASSQAGQINGYTF; CDR3 DNA: TGCGCCAGCAGCCAAGCCGGACAAATAAATGGCTACACCTTC
J gene: TRBJ2-7; D gene: -; V gene: TRBV30; clone size: -; CDR3 protein: CAWSVGAGEQYF; CDR3 DNA: TGTGCCTGGAGTGTGGGGGCGGGCGAGCAGTACTTC
J gene: TRBJ1-1; D gene: -; V gene: TRBV6-5; clone size: once; CDR3 protein: CASSLIENEAFF; CDR3 DNA: TGTGCCAGCAGTCTGATCGAGAACGAAGCTTTCTTT
J gene: TRBJ2-7; D gene: -; V gene: TRBV5-1; clone size: -; CDR3 protein: CASSLAGPSNEQYF; CDR3 DNA: TGCGCCAGCAGCTTGGCCGGACCGAGCAACGAGCAGTACTTC
J gene: TRBJ2-1; D gene: TRBD2; V gene: TRBV29-1; clone size: -; CDR3 protein: CSGGLAGARSYNEQFF; CDR3 DNA: TGCAGCGGCGGACTAGCGGGGGCTCGCTCCTACAATGAGCAGTTCTTC
J gene: TRBJ1-2; D gene: TRBD1; V gene: TRBV9; clone size: -; CDR3 protein: CASSGGTAFSYGYTF; CDR3 DNA: TGTGCCAGCAGCGGCGGGACAGCCTTTAGCTATGGCTACACCTTC
J gene: TRBJ1-1; D gene: -; V gene: TRBV4-2; clone size: -; CDR3 protein: CASSQDRADTEAFF; CDR3 DNA: TGTGCCAGCAGCCAAGACAGGGCGGACACTGAAGCTTTCTTT
J gene: TRBJ1-5; D gene: -; V gene: TRBV2; clone size: -; CDR3 protein: CASSGGYSNQPQHF; CDR3 DNA: TGTGCCAGCAGTGGGGGTTATAGCAATCAGCCCCAGCATTTT
J gene: TRBJ1-1; D gene: -; V gene: TRBV5-1; clone size: -; CDR3 protein: CASSLAGGNTEAFF; CDR3 DNA: TGCGCCAGCAGCTTGGCTGGAGGAAACACTGAAGCTTTCTTT
J gene: TRBJ2-1; D gene: -; V gene: TRBV6-5; clone size: -; CDR3 protein: CASSLAPGFDEQFF; CDR3 DNA: TGTGCCAGCAGCCTCGCCCCGGGGTTCGATGAGCAGTTCTTC
J gene: TRBJ1-2; D gene: TRBD1; V gene: TRBV18; clone size: -; CDR3 protein: CASSPGTGHGYTF; CDR3 DNA: TGTGCCAGCTCACCGGGGACAGGGCACGGCTACACCTTC
J gene: TRBJ2-3; D gene: -; V gene: TRBV9; clone size: -; CDR3 protein: CASSTPPGGTDTQYF; CDR3 DNA: TGTGCCAGCAGCACCCCTCCAGGCGGAACAGATACGCAGTATTTT